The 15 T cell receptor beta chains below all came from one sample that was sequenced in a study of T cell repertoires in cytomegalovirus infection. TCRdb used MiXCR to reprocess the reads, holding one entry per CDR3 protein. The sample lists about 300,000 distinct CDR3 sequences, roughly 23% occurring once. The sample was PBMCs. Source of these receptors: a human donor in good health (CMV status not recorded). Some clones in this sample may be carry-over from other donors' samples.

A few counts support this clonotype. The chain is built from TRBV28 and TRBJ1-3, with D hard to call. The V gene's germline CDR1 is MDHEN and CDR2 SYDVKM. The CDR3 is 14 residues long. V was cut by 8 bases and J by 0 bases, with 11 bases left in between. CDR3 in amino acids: CASGIGISGNTIYF. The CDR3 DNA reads TGTGCCAGCGGGATCGGAATCTCTGGAAACACCATATATTTT.

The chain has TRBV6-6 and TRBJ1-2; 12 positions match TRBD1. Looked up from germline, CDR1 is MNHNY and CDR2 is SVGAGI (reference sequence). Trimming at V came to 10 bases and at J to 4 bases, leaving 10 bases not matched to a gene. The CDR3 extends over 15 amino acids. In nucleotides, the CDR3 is TGTGCCACCTCCGGGACAGGGGGCTCCTCCTATGGCTACACCTTC. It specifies CATSGTGGSSYGYTF.

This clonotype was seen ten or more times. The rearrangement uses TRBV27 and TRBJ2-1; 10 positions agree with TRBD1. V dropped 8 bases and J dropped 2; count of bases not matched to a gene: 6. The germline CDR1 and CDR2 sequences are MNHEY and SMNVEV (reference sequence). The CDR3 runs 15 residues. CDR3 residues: CASWGTGVAYNEQFF. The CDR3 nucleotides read TGTGCCAGCTGGGGGACAGGGGTCGCCTACAATGAGCAGTTCTTC.

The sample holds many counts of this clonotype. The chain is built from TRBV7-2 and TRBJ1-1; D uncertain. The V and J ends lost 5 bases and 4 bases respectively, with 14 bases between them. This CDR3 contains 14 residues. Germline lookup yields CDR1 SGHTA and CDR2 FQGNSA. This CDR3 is CASSPEEWATEAFF. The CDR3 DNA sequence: TGTGCCAGCAGCCCAGAGGAATGGGCCACTGAAGCTTTCTTT.

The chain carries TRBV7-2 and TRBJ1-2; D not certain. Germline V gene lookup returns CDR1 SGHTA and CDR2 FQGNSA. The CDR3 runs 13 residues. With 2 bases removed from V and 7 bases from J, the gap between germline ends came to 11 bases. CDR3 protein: CASSLPGKSGYTF. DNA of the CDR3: TGTGCCAGCAGCTTACCGGGGAAATCTGGCTACACCTTC.

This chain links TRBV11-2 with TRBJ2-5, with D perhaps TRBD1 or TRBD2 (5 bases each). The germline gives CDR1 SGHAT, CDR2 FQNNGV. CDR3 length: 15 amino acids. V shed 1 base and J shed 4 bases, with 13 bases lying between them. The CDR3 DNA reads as TGTGCCAGCAGCTTAGGGGACCTTATCGGAGAGACCCAGTACTTC. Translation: CASSLGDLIGETQYF.

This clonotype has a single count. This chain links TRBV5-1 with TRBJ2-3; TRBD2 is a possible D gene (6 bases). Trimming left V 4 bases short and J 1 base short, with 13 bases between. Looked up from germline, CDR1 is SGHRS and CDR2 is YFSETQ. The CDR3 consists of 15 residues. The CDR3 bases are TGCGCCAGCAGCGCCATAGCGGTAGGCACAGATACGCAGTATTTT. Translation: CASSAIAVGTDTQYF.

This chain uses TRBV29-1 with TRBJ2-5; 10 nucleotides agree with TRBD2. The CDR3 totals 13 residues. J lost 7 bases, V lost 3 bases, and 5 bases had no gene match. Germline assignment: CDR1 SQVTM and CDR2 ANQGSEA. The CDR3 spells CSVDSGGALTQYF. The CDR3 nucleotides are TGCAGCGTTGACAGCGGGGGGGCCTTGACCCAGTACTTC. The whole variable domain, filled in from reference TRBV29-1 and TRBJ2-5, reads SAVISQKPSRDICQRGTSLTIQCQVDSQVTMMFWYRQQPGQSLTLIATANQGSEATYESGFVIDKFPISRPNLTFSTLTVSNMSPEDSSIYLCSVDSGGALTQYFGPGTRLLVL.

CDR3 residues: CASSLFGTGELFF. In DNA, the CDR3 is TGTGCCAGCAGCTTGTTCGGCACCGGGGAGCTGTTTTTT. The chain carries TRBV5-5 and TRBJ2-2; D not certain. Germline V gene lookup returns CDR1 SGHKS and CDR2 YYEKEE (reference sequence). This CDR3 has 13 residues. Trimming pared 1 base from V and 4 bases from J, leaving 5 bases between.

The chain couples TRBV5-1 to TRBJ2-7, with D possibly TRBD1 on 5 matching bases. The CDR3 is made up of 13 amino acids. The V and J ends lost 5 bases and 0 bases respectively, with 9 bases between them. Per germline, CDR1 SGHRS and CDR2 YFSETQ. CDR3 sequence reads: CASRTENSYEQYF. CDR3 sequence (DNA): TGCGCCAGCAGGACAGAAAACTCCTACGAGCAGTACTTC.

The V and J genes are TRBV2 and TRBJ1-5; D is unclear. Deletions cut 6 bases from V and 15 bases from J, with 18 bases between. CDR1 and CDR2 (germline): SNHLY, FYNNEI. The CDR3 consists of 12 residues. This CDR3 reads CASRLESDRRHF. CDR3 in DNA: TGTGCCAGCAGGCTGGAATCCGATCGCCGGCATTTT.

The DNA for the CDR3 is TGTGCCAGCAGCTCTACTCAGGGGGTTTCCAATTCACCCCTCCACTTT. Its protein product is CASSSTQGVSNSPLHF. The chain joins TRBV7-9 to TRBJ1-6; 7 bases match TRBD1. After removal of 4 bases from V and 7 bases from J, the junction contained 10 bases not matched to a gene. Germline V gives CDR1 SEHNR, CDR2 FQNEAQ (reference sequence). This CDR3 has 16 residues. Based on the CDR3 plus reference TRBV7-9 and TRBJ1-6, the full variable domain is DTGVSQNPRHKITKRGQNVTFRCDPISEHNRLYWYRQTLGQGPEFLTYFQNEAQLEKSRLLSDRFSAERPKGSFSTLEIQRTEQGDSAMYLCASSSTQGVSNSPLHFGNGTRLTVT.

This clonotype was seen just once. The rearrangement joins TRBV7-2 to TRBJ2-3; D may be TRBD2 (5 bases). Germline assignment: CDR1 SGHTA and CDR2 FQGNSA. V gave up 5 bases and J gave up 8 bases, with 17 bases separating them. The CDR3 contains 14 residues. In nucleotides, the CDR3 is TGTGCCAGCAGCCCGCCCCATGAGGGCGGTACGCAGTATTTT. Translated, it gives CASSPPHEGGTQYF.

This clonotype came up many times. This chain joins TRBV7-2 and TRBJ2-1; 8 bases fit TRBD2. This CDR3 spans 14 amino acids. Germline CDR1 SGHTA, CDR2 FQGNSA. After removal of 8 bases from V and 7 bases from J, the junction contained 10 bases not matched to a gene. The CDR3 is CASWLAGGTNEQFF. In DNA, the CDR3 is TGTGCCAGCTGGCTCGCGGGAGGTACGAATGAGCAGTTCTTC. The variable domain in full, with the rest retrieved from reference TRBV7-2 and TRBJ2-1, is GAGVSQSPSNKVTEKGKDVELRCDPISGHTALYWYRQSLGQGLEFLIYFQGNSAPDKSGLPSDRFSAERTGGSVSTLTIQRTQQEDSAVYLCASWLAGGTNEQFFGPGTRLTVL.

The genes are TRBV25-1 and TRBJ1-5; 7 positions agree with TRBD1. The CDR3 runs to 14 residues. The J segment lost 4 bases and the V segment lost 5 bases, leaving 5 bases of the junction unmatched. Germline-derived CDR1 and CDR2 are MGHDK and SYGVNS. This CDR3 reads CASSSGGQNQPQHF. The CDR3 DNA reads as TGTGCCAGCAGTTCAGGGGGACAGAATCAGCCCCAGCATTTT.